The T cell receptor (beta chain) described here comes from a study of shared clonotypes between healthy human individuals. Free of recent acute infections or vaccinations, the donors were healthy HIV-negative adults. Negatively enriched CD4+ T cells were divided by CD45RA into naive and memory. This CDR3 has 15 amino acids. V was pared by 10 bases and J by 0 bases, with 17 bases between. The germline V gene encodes CDR1 SGHTA and CDR2 FQGNSA. Profiling relied on immunoSEQ multiplex PCR, and the TCRdb table lists in-frame clones only, not all of them. The table includes 330,000 or so clones, roughly 70% detected once.

The receptor's source is a young man in good health. Sequencing used memory CD4+ T cells sorted from blood. Subset denoted: CD45RA-negative fraction. The chain couples TRBV7-2 to TRBJ2-3; D is ambiguous. CDR3 sequence (DNA): TGTGCCACCCGAATGTCCCCTCATAGCACAGATACGCAGTATTTT. Its translation: CATRMSPHSTDTQYF.